The sequence of this TCR beta chain was determined in a study of vaccination and CD4 T cells after COVID-19 (dated by TCRdb to the early 2020s). Context from the whole study: Convalescent patients had a positive SARS-CoV-2 result on nasal swab PCR, and of these patients, several had mild disease and one had severe disease. Control cultures received a CEFX viral epitope pool as the positive control, an HIV-1 Nef peptide pool as the negative control, or no peptide. Participants got two doses of the Pfizer-BioNTech BNT162b2 vaccine (n=8) or two doses of the Moderna mRNA-1273 vaccine (n=2). The cultures were stimulated with overlapping spike peptide pools from SARS-CoV-2 and from the common cold coronaviruses HCoV-NL63, HCoV-OC43 and HCoV-229E. In some eleven COVID-19 convalescent patients and a few infection-naive healthy vaccine recipients, researchers compared the spike-specific CD4+ TCR repertoire from before mRNA vaccination with the repertoire from after. Post-COVID blood samples from convalescent patients were collected a median of approximately 93 days after diagnosis, with a range of roughly 30 to 170 days. Six males and four females were included in the convalescent cohort, with two Hispanic individuals, seven Caucasians, two Asians and one multiracial person represented. The time from the second vaccine dose to post-vaccine blood sampling had a median of roughly 72 days and ranged from roughly 13 to 241 days. Findings and caveats that apply to the study as a whole: In convalescent patients, nearly all vaccine-specific clones (304 of 307) were found to be mono-reactive for SARS-CoV-2 spike rather than cross-reactive with common cold coronaviruses. Relatively few convalescent patients were included in the study, and early timepoints after natural infection were not analyzed. Among convalescent patients, a median roughly 90% of the SARS-CoV-2-reactive clones seen after vaccination appeared only after vaccination, which suggests priming specific to the vaccine. Although the median number of SARS-CoV-2-reactive clonotypes went up from some 23 after infection to roughly 40 after vaccination, the increase was not significant.

The germline V gene gives CDR1 as MNHEY and CDR2 as SVGEGT. Trimming at the junction amounts to 0 bases on V and 3 bases on J, and the germline ends lie 12 bases apart. Inclusive of the bounding cysteine and phenylalanine, the CDR3 is 15 residues long. This entry keeps only the CDR3 DNA: 45 bases, framed from base 1. What the treatment or condition label conveys for this sample: approximately nine-day PBMC culture with coronavirus spike peptide pools or control peptides (ViraFEST assay). The study used the ViraFEST assay, which expanded antigen-specific T cells with peptide pools and then identified expanded clonotypes by TCR sequencing. The convalescent patients' positive SARS-CoV-2 PCR tests fell between March and December 2020, which was before the Alpha, Beta and Delta variants emerged in the United States. PBMCs were cultured at around 2 million per well in IMDM supplemented with 5% human AB serum and about 10 IU/ml IL-2, with about 10 ug/ml peptide pools added. Half of the culture medium was replaced with fresh IL-2-containing medium on days 3 and 7. CD4+ T cells were isolated after 10 days of culture through negative selection using the EasySep CD4+ T cell isolation kit. Ficoll-Paque Plus gradient centrifugation was used to isolate PBMCs from whole blood, and the isolated PBMCs were then either used fresh or cryopreserved at -140C. Culture conditions were generally each tested in triplicate wells.

Points on this clonotype: The antigen this receptor binds is unknown. Base qualities are not provided; no much larger clone lies one nucleotide away.

The library relied on PCR. TCR sequencing of DNA from cultured CD4+ T cells used the Oncomine TCR Beta short-read assay at the Johns Hopkins FTIC core. Genomic DNA was extracted from the cultured CD4+ T cells with the QIAamp micro DNA kit. The Oncomine TCR Beta libraries from cultured CD4+ T cells were pooled using unique dual indexes and then sequenced on an Illumina iSeq 100. The original methods were these. Non-productive sequences were filtered out, and CDR3s that did not start with C, did not end with F or W, or were shorter than 7 amino acids were discarded. The MANAFEST web application was used to identify antigen-specific clonotypes by comparing peptide-stimulated wells against reference wells and other culture wells. An FDR below 0.05, an odds ratio above 5, and a productive frequency above 0.1% in at least two of three replicate wells were required for clones to be considered positive. Clonotypes that were significantly expanded in both SARS-CoV-2 spike wells and at least one common cold coronavirus spike condition were defined as cross-reactive. Using R version 3.6.1, CDR3 homology was evaluated through Levenshtein distances (stringdist) along with unrooted phylogenetic trees (ape). TCRdb trimmed public reads at Q25 via fastp, called clones via MiXCR and kept in-frame beta chains. Under each unique CDR3 protein, matching rows form one entry showing the most common genes and DNA. These V and J calls derive from TCRdb rather than the authors' analysis. The sample table shows about 20,000 distinct CDR3 sequences, and approximately 49% are seen once. The ten largest account for 13% of the sample.

This clonotype was sampled from a human donor who had recovered from COVID-19. Sequenced input: CD4+ T cells from blood, cultured in vitro. The chain is assembled from TRBV6-2 or TRBV6-3 and TRBJ2-7, and the D gene may be TRBD1, 6 bases matching. The CDR3 amino acid sequence is: CASSYSAAGVYEQYF. The nucleotide sequence is TGTGCCAGCAGTTACTCTGCGGCAGGGGTCTACGAGCAGTACTTC.